The T cell receptor (beta chain) described here comes from a study of shared clonotypes between healthy human individuals. Some clones are missing from TCRdb's copy, which holds only in-frame ones; the method was immunoSEQ multiplex PCR. Here the sample spans more than 500,000 clones, 85% to 95% being singletons. Selected positively for CCR7 and CD45RO-negative, naive CD8 cells excluded terminally differentiated effector memory CD45RA+ cells. This CDR3 comprises 12 residues. The V and J ends lost 0 bases and 3 bases respectively, with 3 bases between them. From germline, CDR1 is LNHNV and CDR2 YYDKDF (reference sequence).

This sequence originates from a woman in her twenties or thirties in good health. The sequenced sample was naive CD8+ T cells sorted from blood. The genes are TRBV15 and TRBJ2-7; D gene unclear. The CDR3 DNA reads as TGTGCCACCAGCAGAGACGGCTACGAGCAGTACTTC. It encodes CATSRDGYEQYF.